This T cell receptor beta chain is from a study of shared clonotypes between healthy human individuals. Trimming at V came to 1 base and at J to 4 bases, leaving 8 bases not matched to a gene. The CDR3 has 17 residues. Germline V gives CDR1 SGHNT, CDR2 YENEEA. Measured with immunoSEQ multiplex PCR; TCRdb has only the in-frame clones, and not every one. This sample has roughly 1,500,000 clones, with around 98.5% found just once. This clone was detected once. The TCR originated in a man aged 25 to 45 in good health. The sample comprised naive CD4+ T cells sorted from blood. Noted subset: CD45RA+ positively selected. V and J are TRBV11-3 and TRBJ2-3, with 10 bases that match TRBD2. CDR3 region: CASSLVLAGGSADTQYF. As DNA, the CDR3 is TGTGCCAGCAGCTTAGTCTTAGCGGGAGGTTCCGCAGATACGCAGTATTTT.